One T cell receptor (beta chain) is described in this entry. The sample comes from a study of T cell changes during pregnancy in multiple sclerosis. Repertoires were generated with immunoSEQ multiplex PCR, while TCRdb's copy carries only in-frame clones and drops some. Found here are some 74,000 clones, approximately 92% of them singletons; the top ten hold approximately 2.2%. V shed 3 bases and J 3 bases; nucleotides not matched to a gene: 14. Germline CDR1 and CDR2: MNHEY and SMNVEV (reference sequence). This CDR3 has 17 residues. This specimen was peripheral blood, taken before pregnancy. The sequence was collected from a female donor with multiple sclerosis, enrolled in a pregnancy study. The rearrangement joins TRBV27 to TRBJ2-7; TRBD1 aligns across 7 bases. The CDR3 nucleotides are TGTGCCAGCAGTTTCTTCACAGGGGCAGTCAGTAACTACGAGCAGTACTTC. This codes for CASSFFTGAVSNYEQYF.